Included here is one T cell receptor beta chain sequence, with context. Antigen specificity is unknown. This specimen belongs to a study of chemoradiotherapy in HPV16-positive cancers. At the level of the study: Candidate HPV-specific clones and shared TCR motifs came from a couple of HPV16-positive patients.

CDR3 length equals 14 residues. V was pared by 5 bases and J by 13 bases, with 16 bases of the junction left unmatched. Germline values: CDR1 MNHEY, CDR2 SMNVEV (reference sequence). Study findings and constraints: Only a couple of HPV16-positive patients supplied the functional HPV-specificity definition. During treatment, candidate HPV-specific clones and E7-related motifs expanded in tumor. In HPV16-positive patients, HPV-responsive T-cell expansion tracked better recurrence-free survival.

Generated by immunoSEQ multiplex PCR, the TCRdb table keeps only in-frame clones and is missing some. The table shows about 3,500 clones, with approximately 84% occurring only once. This clonotype originated in a human donor with HPV-associated anogenital cancer. This sequence joins TRBV27 and TRBJ1-2; 7 nucleotides match TRBD1. Here the sequenced sample was tumor tissue, taken from a patient who underwent chemoradiotherapy. The CDR3 here is CASSTSKTGEAATF. In DNA form, the CDR3 reads TGTGCCAGCAGTACGAGTAAAACAGGGGAAGCTGCCACCTTC.